This TCR beta chain was recorded in a study of human T cells and chemical hapten exposure. The time point denotes: patch test 3, about 24 weeks after DPC sensitization. Treatment of the sample: therapeutic diphenylcyclopropenone sensitization with weekly scalp DPC. Per the study methods: More than 95,000 TCRs per sample was the median, with a range of roughly 20,000 to 700,000. TCRdb re-called the RACE reads through MiXCR, storing one row per CDR3 protein. What appears here as the V and J calls and clone size reflects TCRdb's work, not the paper's. The sample has 50,000 to 75,000 distinct CDR3 sequences, roughly 11% seen once. The CDR3 is 18 residues long. V was pared by 1 base and J by 2 bases, with 13 bases of the junction left unmatched. CDR1 and CDR2 (germline): DFQATT, SNEGSKA (reference sequence).

The chain joins TRBV20-1 to TRBJ2-5; 10 bases match TRBD2. The clonotype comes from a woman in her 30s with alopecia areata. Some clones in this sample may be carry-over from other donors' samples. Sample: whole blood, taken in connection with sensitization to the hapten diphenylcyclopropenone (DPC). Here the CDR3 reads CSARVPSSGGPSQETQYF. The CDR3, as DNA: TGCAGTGCTAGAGTCCCCTCTAGCGGGGGACCTTCTCAAGAGACCCAGTACTTC.